This T cell receptor (beta chain) was profiled in a study of shared clonotypes between healthy human individuals. A remark on this clone: Its target is not known. Distinct nucleotide sequences in the sample also encode this CDR3.

The J segment lost 7 bases and the V segment lost 2 bases, leaving 5 bases of the junction unmatched. The CDR3 is 14 residues long. Germline V gene data show CDR1 as SGHRS and CDR2 as YFSETQ. Study-wide findings and caveats: Among the subsets, naive ones generally showed larger estimated richness than memory ones.

Produced via immunoSEQ multiplex PCR; TCRdb's table is partial and in-frame only. The table lists millions of clones, around 94% of them singletons. The sequence came from a man aged 18 to 30 in good health. The chain couples TRBV5-1 to TRBJ2-2; 7 bases agree with TRBD2. Source material: naive CD4+ T cells sorted from blood. Subset noted: CD45RA+ positively selected. The CDR3 DNA sequence: TGCGCCAGCAGCTTCGGGGGGAGCGGCGGGGAGCTGTTTTTT. It encodes CASSFGGSGGELFF.